The rows below give T cell receptor beta chains drawn from one sample of a study of CXCR3-negative and CXCR3-positive naive CD8 T cells. TCRdb derives one entry per CDR3 protein from the 5' RACE reads, leaving out DNA. The sample is made up of tens of thousands of distinct CDR3 sequences, and the top ten hold approximately 0.53% of it. Material: naive CXCR3+ CD8+ T cells from blood. These receptors all come from a human donor in good health. Some clones in this sample may be carry-over from other donors' samples. The CDR3 runs from the conserved cysteine through the conserved F or W.

j_call: TRBJ2-3
v_call: TRBV7-9
cdr3_aa: CASSRGGLAGVTDTQYF

j_call: TRBJ2-1
v_call: TRBV3-1
cdr3_aa: CAGSLTGDSIEGEQFF

j_call: TRBJ2-7
v_call: TRBV6-1
cdr3_aa: CASRSAYEQYF

j_call: TRBJ2-7
v_call: TRBV7-9
cdr3_aa: CASSLYQDPYEQYF

j_call: TRBJ1-1
v_call: TRBV3-1
cdr3_aa: CASSQQRTTEAFF

j_call: TRBJ2-7
v_call: TRBV5-1
cdr3_aa: CASSSSGRHGSYEQYF

j_call: TRBJ2-5
v_call: TRBV28
cdr3_aa: CASSSGTSSLLQETQYF

j_call: TRBJ2-5
v_call: TRBV28
cdr3_aa: CAATTFKETQYF

j_call: TRBJ2-3
v_call: TRBV5-1
cdr3_aa: CASNLDSPTDTQYF

j_call: TRBJ2-7
v_call: TRBV28
cdr3_aa: CASTTVTRSYEQYF

j_call: TRBJ2-4
v_call: TRBV2
cdr3_aa: CASSGRPDEAKNIQYF

j_call: TRBJ2-1
v_call: TRBV28
cdr3_aa: CASSLMGYNEQFF

j_call: TRBJ2-7
v_call: TRBV18
cdr3_aa: CASSAGTFSYEQYF

j_call: TRBJ2-7
v_call: TRBV7-2
cdr3_aa: CASSQSGFSYEQYF

j_call: TRBJ2-7
v_call: TRBV4-3
cdr3_aa: CASSQDLAEVVYEQYF